The 13 T cell receptor beta chains presented below share a single source sample, sequenced in a study of shared clonotypes between healthy human individuals. The method was immunoSEQ multiplex PCR; TCRdb's version includes in-frame clones alone and lacks a portion of them. The sample consists of some 2,100,000 clones, under 95% of them appearing once. CD8 cells classed as naive were CD45RO-negative and positively selected for CCR7, excluding terminally differentiated effector memory CD45RA+ cells. The source material was naive CD8+ T cells from PBMCs. These receptors all come from a man aged 18 to 30 in good health. Some clones in this sample may be carry-over from other donors' samples.

This clone has just one count. The chain combines TRBV14 with TRBJ2-7; D may be TRBD2 (5 bases). Germline V CDR1 and CDR2: SGHDN, FVKESK. Trimming shortened V by 1 base and J by 6 bases, and 13 bases separated the two germline ends. This CDR3 is 14 amino acids long. CDR3 sequence reads: CASSQVRGYGEQYF. CDR3 in DNA: TGTGCCAGCAGCCAAGTTAGAGGGTACGGCGAGCAGTACTTC.

This chain connects TRBV7-9 to TRBJ1-2, with D uncertain. In germline, CDR1 is SEHNR, CDR2 FQNEAQ (reference sequence). The V gene lost 5 bases and the J gene lost 2 bases, with 12 bases spanning the gap. This CDR3 has 14 residues. The CDR3 protein is CASSPTTQNYGYTF. The CDR3 DNA is TGTGCCAGCAGCCCTACGACACAGAACTATGGCTACACCTTC.

This clone was counted between two and nine times. The rearrangement links TRBV19 to TRBJ1-2, with a tentative D call TRBD1 (6 bases). Germline lookup yields CDR1 LNHDA and CDR2 SQIVND (reference sequence). The CDR3 has 11 residues. V was trimmed by 8 bases and J by 6 bases, leaving 10 bases between them. This CDR3 reads CASRQADGYTF. The CDR3 DNA follows: TGTGCCAGTCGACAGGCGGATGGCTACACCTTC.

V gene TRBV30 combines with J gene TRBJ2-7, with TRBD2 matching over 12 bases. The CDR3 length is 13 residues. After removal of 8 bases from V and 2 bases from J, the junction contained 4 bases not matched to a gene. CDR1 and CDR2 from the germline V gene are GTSNPN and SVGIG (reference sequence). CDR3: CAQRTSGTYEQYF. As DNA, the CDR3 is TGTGCCCAACGGACTAGCGGGACCTACGAGCAGTACTTC.

The chain combines TRBV27 with TRBJ2-3, with D unclear. The V gene lost 0 bases and the J gene lost 1 base, with 8 bases spanning the gap. The CDR3 totals 15 residues. The V gene's germline CDR1 is MNHEY and CDR2 SMNVEV (reference sequence). Here the CDR3 DNA reads TGTGCCAGCAGTTTATCGCCCCGGGGCACAGATACGCAGTATTTT. Its protein is CASSLSPRGTDTQYF.

The chain has TRBV7-8 and TRBJ2-1; 8 bases align to TRBD2. The CDR3 contains 16 residues. Germline lookup yields CDR1 SGHVS and CDR2 FQNEAQ. J lost 3 bases, V lost 3 bases, and 7 bases had no gene match. The CDR3 loop is CASSFRRGGGYNEQFF. CDR3 DNA: TGTGCCAGCAGCTTCAGACGGGGGGGAGGCTACAATGAGCAGTTCTTC.

V usage is TRBV28 and J usage is TRBJ1-5; a possible D gene is TRBD1 (5 bases). The germline V gene encodes CDR1 MDHEN and CDR2 SYDVKM. The V and J ends lost 9 bases and 3 bases respectively, with 18 bases between them. CDR3 length: 15 amino acids. The CDR3: CASETGRSLNQPQHF. The CDR3 DNA sequence: TGTGCCAGTGAAACGGGACGGAGCCTCAATCAGCCCCAGCATTTT.

This chain links TRBV9 with TRBJ2-1; weak D call: TRBD1 (5 bases). Germline CDR1 SGDLS, CDR2 YYNGEE. Trimming removed 0 bases at V and 9 bases at J, with 10 bases between. The CDR3 is 13 residues long. The CDR3 protein is CASSVAGMSEQFF. CDR3 DNA sequence: TGTGCCAGCAGCGTAGCAGGGATGAGTGAGCAGTTCTTC. Full variable domain (remainder filled in from reference TRBV9 and TRBJ2-1): DSGVTQTPKHLITATGQRVTLRCSPRSGDLSVYWYQQSLDQGLQFLIQYYNGEERAKGNILERFSAQQFPDLHSELNLSSLELGDSALYFCASSVAGMSEQFFGPGTRLTVL.

The gene calls are TRBV6-4 and TRBJ2-7; no definite D call. The length of the CDR3 is 14 residues. V lost 9 bases and J lost 2, with 17 bases in between. CDR1 is MRHNA and CDR2 is SNTAGT in the germline V gene. The DNA of the CDR3 is TGTGCCAGGACCTCCTCGGACGGACCCTACGAGCAGTACTTC. It specifies CARTSSDGPYEQYF.

The genes are TRBV28 and TRBJ1-2; 7 positions agree with TRBD1. The CDR3 length is 14 residues. Germline V CDR1 and CDR2: MDHEN, SYDVKM. J gave up 3 bases and V 3 bases, and 4 bases lay outside the gene matches. The CDR3 DNA reads as TGTGCCAGCAGTTTCGTCGACAGGGACTATGGCTACACCTTC. This sequence encodes CASSFVDRDYGYTF.

The chain carries TRBV5-4 and TRBJ2-7, with 8 bases that match TRBD1. Germline V CDR1 and CDR2: SGHNT, YYREEE (reference sequence). The CDR3 covers 16 residues. Unmatched junction bases numbered 9, after V lost 4 bases and J lost 0 bases. The CDR3 DNA reads TGTGCCAGCAGCCAAATCGGACAGGGCCGCTCCTACGAGCAGTACTTC. Protein product: CASSQIGQGRSYEQYF.

Comments on this clone: This CDR3 is also generated by other DNA sequences in the sample. V is TRBV27 and J is TRBJ2-1, with D perhaps matching TRBD2 (6 bases). The CDR3 consists of 15 residues. V was clipped by 2 bases and J by 1 base, with 9 bases between them. Germline values: CDR1 MNHEY, CDR2 SMNVEV (reference sequence). CDR3 protein: CASSLGGTSYNEQFF. In DNA, the CDR3 is TGTGCCAGCAGTTTAGGCGGGACGTCCTACAATGAGCAGTTCTTC.

V and J are TRBV28 and TRBJ2-7, with TRBD2 identical over 10 bases. Germline V CDR1 and CDR2: MDHEN, SYDVKM. J was trimmed by 2 bases and V by 5 bases; bases with no gene match: 9. The CDR3 runs to 16 residues. The CDR3 is CASSPATSGTPYEQYF. DNA for the CDR3: TGTGCCAGCAGTCCGGCCACTAGCGGGACCCCCTACGAGCAGTACTTC.